One sample yielded the 26 T cell receptor beta chains listed below, sequenced in a study of glioma-infiltrating T cells. Amplification of TCR alpha and beta CDR3 regions from RNA used iRepertoire nested multiplex PCR. TCRdb ran MiXCR on the multiplex PCR reads and lists one entry per CDR3 protein. The sample carries about 210,000 distinct CDR3 sequences, around 32% recorded once. Sequencing input: glioma tissue, nonneoplastic brain tissue, or PBMCs (not recorded which). The receptors come from a human donor with low-grade glioma or glioblastoma, undergoing nonglioma brain surgery, or in good health (not recorded which).

This clonotype was observed at least ten times. The chain has TRBV5-1 and TRBJ1-1; D is perhaps TRBD1 (5 bases). Looked up from germline, CDR1 is SGHRS and CDR2 is YFSETQ. Between the trimmed V and J ends, which lost 4 bases and 3 bases, there was a span of 19 bases. The CDR3 runs 16 residues. CDR3 protein: CASSVRGSPYDTEAFF. The CDR3 nucleotides are TGCGCCAGCAGCGTGCGGGGCAGCCCGTATGACACTGAAGCTTTCTTT.

This clonotype was counted many times. The genes are TRBV11-1 and TRBJ2-3; 7 bases match TRBD2. The V gene's germline CDR1 is SGHAT and CDR2 FQDESV (reference sequence). With V trimmed by 2 bases and J by 4 bases, 6 bases remained unmatched. The CDR3 has 15 amino acids. The CDR3 loop reads CASSLIGAGADTQYF. CDR3 nucleotide sequence: TGTGCCAGCAGCTTAATCGGCGCGGGAGCAGATACGCAGTATTTT.

The chain links TRBV4-1 to TRBJ2-5; D might be TRBD2 (6 bases). V shed 0 bases and J shed 2 bases, with 13 bases lying between them. From germline, CDR1 is MGHRA and CDR2 YSYEKL. CDR3 length: 16 residues. CDR3 DNA: TGCGCCAGCAGCCAAGATCAACTAGCCCCGCAAGAGACCCAGTACTTC. Translated, it gives CASSQDQLAPQETQYF.

This clonotype occurred a few times. The chain links TRBV7-9 to TRBJ2-5, with D perhaps TRBD2 (6 bases). The CDR3 totals 14 residues. With 3 bases removed from V and 3 bases from J, the gap between germline ends came to 11 bases. The germline CDR1 and CDR2 sequences are SEHNR and FQNEAQ (reference sequence). This chain's CDR3 is CASSFGTSEETQYF. The CDR3 DNA follows: TGTGCCAGCAGCTTCGGGACTTCCGAAGAGACCCAGTACTTC.

This clonotype was seen at least ten times. This chain's CDR3 is CASSSSGTDSYEQYF. CDR3 in DNA: TGTGCCAGCAGTTCCTCCGGGACAGACTCCTACGAGCAGTACTTC. V and J are TRBV27 and TRBJ2-7; 7 bases match TRBD1. V lost 4 bases to trimming and J lost 0 bases; unmatched junction nucleotides: 6. The CDR3 is made up of 15 amino acids. Looked up from germline, CDR1 is MNHEY and CDR2 is SMNVEV (reference sequence).

This clonotype was seen only a few times. One junction end disagrees with the germline gene, perhaps due to a read error. The chain recombines TRBV5-1 with TRBJ1-6, with a tentative D call TRBD1 (5 bases). Germline CDR1 SGHRS, CDR2 YFSETQ. The CDR3 has 14 amino acids. CDR3: CASSLAGGGSPPHF. CDR3 bases: TGCGCCAGCAGCTTGGCTGGGGGTGGTTCACCCCCCCACTTT.

The chain uses TRBV11-2 and TRBJ2-7; D is possibly TRBD1 or TRBD2 (6 bases each). CDR1 is SGHAT and CDR2 is FQNNGV in the germline V gene. V lost 5 bases and J 7 bases, leaving 18 bases between the germline ends. This CDR3 spans 14 amino acids. The CDR3 DNA reads as TGTGCCAGCAGCCAATCGAGAGGGGGGAATGAGCAGTACTTC. As protein: CASSQSRGGNEQYF.

This sequence joins TRBV29-1 and TRBJ2-4; 11 positions match TRBD2. Germline V gives CDR1 SQVTM, CDR2 ANQGSEA. The J segment lost 0 bases and the V segment lost 2 bases, leaving 6 bases of the junction unmatched. This CDR3 is built from 17 residues. The CDR3 spells CSVETSGGLEAKNIQYF. The CDR3 DNA follows: TGCAGCGTTGAAACTAGCGGGGGACTCGAAGCCAAAAACATTCAGTACTTC.

Many counts were recorded for this clonotype. This rearrangement joins TRBV10-3 to TRBJ1-2; the D gene is possibly TRBD1 (6 bases). Trimming stripped 11 bases from V and 0 bases from J, with 16 bases between. Germline V gene lookup returns CDR1 ENHRY and CDR2 SYGVKD. The CDR3 covers 14 residues. The CDR3 DNA sequence: TGTGCCGTCTCGGAGGGGGTCTCTAACTATGGCTACACCTTC. Residues: CAVSEGVSNYGYTF.

This clonotype was detected many times. This chain uses TRBV6-1 with TRBJ2-3; 8 bases fit TRBD1. Germline CDR1 reads MNHNS; CDR2 reads SASEGT. The V and J ends lost 5 bases and 0 bases, in that order; junction bases with no gene match: 10. The CDR3 is made up of 17 amino acids. CDR3 DNA sequence: TGTGCCAGCAGTTTGGGGCAGGGGGCTGGAAGCACAGATACGCAGTATTTT. Translated: CASSLGQGAGSTDTQYF.

This clonotype was counted at least ten times. The rearrangement uses TRBV7-2 and TRBJ2-1, with D possibly being TRBD2 (5 bases). This CDR3 spans 13 amino acids. Germline V gene lookup returns CDR1 SGHTA and CDR2 FQGNSA. Between the trimmed V and J ends, which lost 5 bases and 9 bases, there was a span of 14 bases. CDR3 nucleotides: TGTGCCAGCAGCACCACACGGGGATTTGAGCAGTTCTTC. Its protein is CASSTTRGFEQFF.

Turning to this clonotype: This clone may be a read error of a much larger clone one base away. This chain uses TRBV24-1 with TRBJ2-1; tentatively, D is TRBD1 (6 bases). Germline-derived CDR1 and CDR2 are KGHDR and SFDVKD. CDR3 length equals 14 residues. CDR3 bases: TGTACCATCACAGACAGGAGCTCCAACAATGAGCAGTTCTTC. This encodes CTITDRSSNNEQFF.

A few counts support this clonotype. This chain links TRBV12-3 or TRBV12-4 with TRBJ2-3; weak D call: TRBD1 (6 bases). The CDR3 has 17 amino acids. The V end was cut by 0 bases, the J end by 0 bases, with 13 bases between. As DNA, the CDR3 is TGTGCCAGCAGTTTAGCGTTAACAGGGATTAGCACAGATACGCAGTATTTT. It encodes CASSLALTGISTDTQYF.

This clonotype was recorded only once. The chain recombines TRBV25-1 with TRBJ2-1, with 13 positions matching TRBD2. Germline CDR1 MGHDK, CDR2 SYGVNS. The CDR3 runs to 21 residues. V was clipped by 3 bases and J by 0 bases; unmatched bases: 14. In DNA, the CDR3 is TGTGCCAGCAGTGAGACTAGCGGGAGGTTTACCTCCTATAGCTCCTACAATGAGCAGTTCTTC. Translation: CASSETSGRFTSYSSYNEQFF.

This clonotype was observed at least ten times. CDR3 DNA: TGTGCCAGCACAACTAGCGGGAGAGCCTATACGCAGTATTTT. Translated, it gives CASTTSGRAYTQYF. The gene calls are TRBV28 and TRBJ2-3, with TRBD2 identical over 11 bases. Per germline, CDR1 MDHEN and CDR2 SYDVKM. Losses at the gene ends were 7 bases for V and 7 bases for J; bases not matched to a gene: 7. This CDR3 has 14 residues. The full variable domain, rest sourced from reference TRBV28 and TRBJ2-3, is DVKVTQSSRYLVKRTGEKVFLECVQDMDHENMFWYRQDPGLGLRLIYFSYDVKMKEKGDIPEGYSVSREKKERFSLILESASTNQTSMYLCASTTSGRAYTQYFGPGTRLTVL.

The genes are TRBV20-1 and TRBJ2-7, with TRBD1 identical over 9 bases. Germline V gives CDR1 DFQATT, CDR2 SNEGSKA (reference sequence). This CDR3 has 14 residues. CDR3 sequence: CSAYRTGVSYEQYF. CDR3 coding DNA: TGCAGCGCATATAGGACAGGGGTATCCTACGAGCAGTACTTC.

To note about this clonotype: A much more abundant neighbour one base away suggests this may be a read error. V and J are TRBV7-9 and TRBJ1-2, with 11 bases identical to TRBD1. The CDR3 length is 15 residues. CDR1 is SEHNR and CDR2 is FQNEAQ in the germline V gene (reference sequence). CDR3: CASSFGGQGGDGYAF. DNA of the CDR3: TGTGCCAGCAGCTTCGGGGGACAGGGGGGAGATGGCTACGCCTTC.

This clonotype was observed at least ten times. J is TRBJ2-1 and V is TRBV5-1; tentative D call: TRBD1 (6 bases). Trimming removed 3 bases at V and 5 bases at J, with 9 bases between. CDR1 SGHRS and CDR2 YFSETQ come from the germline V gene. CDR3 size: 13 residues. Here the CDR3 reads CASSSGQNNEQFF. For the CDR3, the DNA is TGCGCCAGCAGCTCCGGACAGAACAATGAGCAGTTCTTC.

This clonotype was seen at least ten times. This chain links TRBV27 with TRBJ1-4; D gene uncertain. CDR3 length: 14 amino acids. CDR1 is MNHEY and CDR2 is SMNVEV in the germline V gene (reference sequence). Trimming took 5 bases from V and 0 from J, leaving 7 bases between them. Written as DNA, the CDR3 is TGTGCCAGCAGTATCAAGACAACTAATGAAAAACTGTTTTTT. Its translation: CASSIKTTNEKLFF.

The chain has TRBV30 and TRBJ1-6, with D uncertain. V was trimmed by 2 bases and J by 9 bases, leaving 11 bases between them. This CDR3 region has 13 residues. Germline V gene sequence: CDR1 GTSNPN, CDR2 SVGIG (reference sequence). The CDR3 DNA sequence: TGTGCCTGGAGTAGCGGGGTGAGTTCACCCCTCCACTTT. It codes for CAWSSGVSSPLHF.

In this sample, this clonotype turned up many times. The rearrangement uses TRBV7-2 and TRBJ2-1, with 12 bases fitting TRBD2. The V gene end was trimmed by 5 bases and the J gene end by 6 bases; junction bases not matched to a gene: 5. The V gene's germline CDR1 is SGHTA and CDR2 FQGNSA. The CDR3 sequence is 15 residues long. DNA for the CDR3: TGTGCCAGCAGCGGGACTAGCGGGCCCTTCAATGAGCAGTTCTTC. Its translation: CASSGTSGPFNEQFF.

For this clonotype: One end of the junction fails to match germline, which may point to a read error. V usage is TRBV4-2 and J usage is TRBJ2-3; D is ambiguous. CDR3 size: 10 residues. CDR1 and CDR2 from the germline V gene are LGHNA and YNFKEQ. The CDR3 DNA is TGTGCCAGCATCCAAGAGACGCAGTATTTT. Protein product: CASIQETQYF.

To note about this clonotype: A clone one base away is much larger, so this may be a read error. The gene calls are TRBV18 and TRBJ2-1; D is unresolved. With 2 bases removed from V and 10 bases from J, the gap between germline ends came to 18 bases. Looked up from germline, CDR1 is KGHSH and CDR2 is LQKENI. The CDR3 length is 15 residues. The CDR3 protein is CASSPNSRSSYEQFF. The CDR3 bases are TGTGCCAGCTCACCAAATAGCAGGAGCTCCTACGAGCAGTTCTTC. The full variable domain, rest sourced from reference TRBV18 and TRBJ2-1, is NAGVMQNPRHLVRRRGQEARLRCSPMKGHSHVYWYRQLPEEGLKFMVYLQKENIIDESGMPKERFSAEFPKEGPSILRIQQVVRGDSAAYFCASSPNSRSSYEQFFGPGTRLTVL.

In its sample, this clonotype was seen many times. The chain combines TRBV20-1 with TRBJ2-6, with D possibly being TRBD2 (5 bases). Germline CDR1 reads DFQATT; CDR2 reads SNEGSKA (reference sequence). The CDR3 contains 16 residues. Trimming left V 0 bases short and J 2 bases short, with 11 bases between. The CDR3 loop reads CSARDHGEAGANVLTF. The CDR3 nucleotides read TGCAGTGCTAGAGATCACGGGGAAGCTGGGGCCAACGTCCTGACTTTC.

Turning to this clonotype: One end of the junction is discordant with germline, which a read error may explain. The chain recombines TRBV19 with TRBJ2-1, with no clear D. This CDR3 is 12 amino acids long. CDR1 LNHDA and CDR2 SQIVND come from the germline V gene (reference sequence). The CDR3 reads CASSPGYNKQFF. CDR3 coding DNA: TGTGCCAGTAGCCCGGGTTACAATAAGCAGTTCTTC.

This clonotype appeared a few times. The gene calls are TRBV4-1 and TRBJ2-7; D uncertain. The CDR3 runs to 13 residues. CDR1 and CDR2 from the germline V gene are MGHRA and YSYEKL. The V gene lost 4 bases and the J gene lost 6 bases, with 13 bases spanning the gap. CDR3 DNA sequence: TGCGCCAGCAGCCTTCTGAGACAAGGCGAGCAGTACTTC. Protein: CASSLLRQGEQYF.